This TCR beta chain was sequenced for a study of cytomegalovirus exposure and HLA in healthy donors. Both 60 Vbeta primers and 13 Jbeta primers went into the PCR. The repertoire was sequenced with immunoSEQ multiplex PCR; TCRdb's copy has only in-frame clones and lacks some. Seen here are over 65,000 clones, around 80% observed once, and the top ten hold 9% to 10%. The specimen sequenced was PBMCs. The TCR sequence derives from a man between 40 and 49 years old in good health and CMV-seronegative.

CDR3 region: CASSYEPGQGALWNQPQHF. CDR3 sequence (DNA): TGTGCCAGCAGCTACGAACCGGGACAGGGAGCCCTGTGGAATCAGCCCCAGCATTTT. This chain links TRBV7-8 with TRBJ1-5; 9 bases are shared with TRBD1. V trimming: 4 bases; J trimming: 4 bases; junction bases outside the gene matches: 17. Germline loops: CDR1 SGHVS, CDR2 FQNEAQ. The CDR3 extends over 19 amino acids.